The rows below give T cell receptor beta chains drawn from one sample of a study of human T cells and chemical hapten exposure. Each CDR3 protein is one row after TCRdb ran MiXCR on the RACE reads. The data show tens of thousands of distinct CDR3 sequences, roughly 8.8% seen once. The sequencing used whole blood, collected in connection with sensitization to the hapten diphenylcyclopropenone (DPC). The origin of the receptors is a middle-aged woman with alopecia areata. Some clones in this sample may be carry-over from other donors' samples. Both conserved end residues are trimmed from each CDR3. Size tells how often a clone was seen (once, few, many) or the class of an expanded clone, and some rows leave it out.

TRBV5-1	many	TRBJ2-5	ASSLGTSPAPLQETQY
TRBV28	.	TRBJ1-3	ASSLEGGRGNTIY
TRBV5-1	many	TRBJ2-2	ASSLIEGNTGELF
TRBV11-2	.	TRBJ2-3	ASSFDLDSGYAEKTDTQY
TRBV6-1	many	TRBJ1-2	ATSDRANYGYT
TRBV12-3/TRBV12-4	.	TRBJ2-3	ASSLTTSSLQY
TRBV7-2	.	TRBJ2-1	ASSLAQVNEQF
TRBV7-2	.	TRBJ2-5	ASSFSAGRETQY
TRBV6-5	few	TRBJ2-1	ASSPDPYNEQF
TRBV4-1	many	TRBJ1-2	ASSQGDRANGYT
TRBV28	many	TRBJ2-2	ASSFAGANTGELF
TRBV6-6	.	TRBJ1-3	ASSYDAGGISGNTIY
TRBV20-1	many	TRBJ1-1	SASRGGVNTEAF
TRBV7-9	many	TRBJ1-3	AADRGSTTSGNTIY
TRBV4-2	many	TRBJ1-4	ASSRGQGPEEKLF
TRBV18	.	TRBJ1-1	ASSRPGTGTNTEAF
TRBV7-9	many	TRBJ2-1	ASSSPGQGGTGEQF
TRBV6-2/TRBV6-3	few	TRBJ2-2	ASRANPGQGPTGELF
TRBV27	many	TRBJ2-2	ASSLIGTVNTGELF
TRBV5-1	.	TRBJ2-2	ASSLARDAGELF
TRBV18	many	TRBJ2-3	ASSLPGQGVTDTQY
TRBV28	few	TRBJ2-1	ASDLAGSVGEQF
TRBV6-5	many	TRBJ2-5	ASSYGEGGSGGLETQY
TRBV11-2	.	TRBJ1-6	ASSRGQGNNH
TRBV28	many	TRBJ1-5	ASRKDSLNQPQH
TRBV4-2	few	TRBJ1-1	ASSLDRGEWNTEAF